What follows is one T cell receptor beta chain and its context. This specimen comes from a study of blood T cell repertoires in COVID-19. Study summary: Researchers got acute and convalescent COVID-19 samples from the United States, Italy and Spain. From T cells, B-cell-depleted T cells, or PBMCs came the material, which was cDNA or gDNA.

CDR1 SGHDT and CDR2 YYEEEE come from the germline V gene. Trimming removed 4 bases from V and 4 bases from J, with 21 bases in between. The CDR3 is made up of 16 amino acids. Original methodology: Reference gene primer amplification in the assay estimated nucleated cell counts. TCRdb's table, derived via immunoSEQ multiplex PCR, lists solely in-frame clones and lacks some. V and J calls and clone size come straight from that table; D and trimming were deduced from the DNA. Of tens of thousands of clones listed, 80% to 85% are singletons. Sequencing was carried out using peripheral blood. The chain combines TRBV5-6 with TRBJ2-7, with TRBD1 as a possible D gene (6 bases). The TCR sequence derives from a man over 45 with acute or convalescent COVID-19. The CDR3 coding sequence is TGTGCCAGCAGCGGAATGGGGGCTGCGGGCCTTTACGAGCAGTACTTC. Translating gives CASSGMGAAGLYEQYF.